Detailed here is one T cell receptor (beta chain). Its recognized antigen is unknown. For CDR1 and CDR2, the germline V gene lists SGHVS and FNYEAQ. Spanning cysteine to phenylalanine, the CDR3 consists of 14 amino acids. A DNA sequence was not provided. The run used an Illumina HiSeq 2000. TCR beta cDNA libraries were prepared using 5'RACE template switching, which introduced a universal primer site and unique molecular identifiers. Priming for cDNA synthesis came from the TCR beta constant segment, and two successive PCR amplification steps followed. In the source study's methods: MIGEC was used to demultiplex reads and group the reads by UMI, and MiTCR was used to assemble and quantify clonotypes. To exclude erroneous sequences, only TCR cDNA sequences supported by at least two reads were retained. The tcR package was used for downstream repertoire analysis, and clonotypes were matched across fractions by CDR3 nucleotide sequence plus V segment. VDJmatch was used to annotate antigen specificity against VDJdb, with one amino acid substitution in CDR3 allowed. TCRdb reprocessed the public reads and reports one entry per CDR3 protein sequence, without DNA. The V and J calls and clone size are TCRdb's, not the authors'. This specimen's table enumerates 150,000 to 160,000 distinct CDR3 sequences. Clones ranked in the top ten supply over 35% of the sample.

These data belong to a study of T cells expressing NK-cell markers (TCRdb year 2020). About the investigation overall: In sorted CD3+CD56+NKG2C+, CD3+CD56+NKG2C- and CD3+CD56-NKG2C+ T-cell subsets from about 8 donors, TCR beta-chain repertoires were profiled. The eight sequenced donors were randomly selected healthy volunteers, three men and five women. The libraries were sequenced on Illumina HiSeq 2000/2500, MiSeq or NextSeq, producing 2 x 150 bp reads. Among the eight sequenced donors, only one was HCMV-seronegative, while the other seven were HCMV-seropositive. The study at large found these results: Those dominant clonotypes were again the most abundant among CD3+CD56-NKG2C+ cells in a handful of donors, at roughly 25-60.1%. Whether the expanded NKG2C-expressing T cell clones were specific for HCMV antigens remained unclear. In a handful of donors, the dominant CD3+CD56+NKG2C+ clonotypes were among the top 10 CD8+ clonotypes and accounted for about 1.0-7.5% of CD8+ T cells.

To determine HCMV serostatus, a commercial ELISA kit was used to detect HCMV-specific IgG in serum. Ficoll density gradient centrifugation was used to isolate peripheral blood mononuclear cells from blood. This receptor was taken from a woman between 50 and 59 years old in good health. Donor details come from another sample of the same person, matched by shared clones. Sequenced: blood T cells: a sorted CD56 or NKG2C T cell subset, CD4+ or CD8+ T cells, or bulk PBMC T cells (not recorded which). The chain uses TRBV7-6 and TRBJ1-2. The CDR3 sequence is CASSPHDTNYGYTF.